These T cell receptor beta chains were read from a single sample in a study of OX40 agonist ivuxolimab in advanced cancers. Sequencing used immunoSEQ multiplex PCR; TCRdb keeps in-frame clones, though not all of them. The sample carries roughly 66,000 clones, under 85% recorded once. The sample consisted of CD4+ or CD8+ T cells sorted from blood, taken in a trial of the OX40 agonist ivuxolimab. These receptors originate from an adult with an advanced solid tumor such as melanoma, head and neck, liver or kidney cancer. Each CDR3 is given with its conserved first and last residue. D genes are given only for firm matches. Size is stated for part of the rows, as once, few or many counts, or as a class when the clone is expanded.

j_call | d_call | v_call | clone_size | cdr3_length | cdr3_aa | cdr3_nt
TRBJ2-1 | TRBD2 | TRBV6-6 | NA | 11 | CASRGLADEIF | TGTGCCAGCAGGGGACTAGCGGACGAGATCTTC
TRBJ1-5 | TRBD1 | TRBV19 | NA | 14 | CASSPLDRNQPQHF | TGTGCCAGTAGTCCCTTGGACAGGAATCAGCCCCAGCATTTT
TRBJ2-5 | TRBD2 | TRBV7-9 | NA | 11 | CASSPGLAYYF | TGTGCCAGCAGCCCGGGACTAGCTTACTACTTC
TRBJ2-1 | NA | TRBV11-2 | many | 16 | CASSLFGTPKGNEQFF | TGTGCCAGCAGCTTATTTGGGACACCGAAGGGGAATGAGCAGTTCTTC
TRBJ2-7 | TRBD2 | TRBV27 | medium-sized | 15 | CASSSLYRGDYEQYF | TGTGCCAGCAGTAGCCTATACCGGGGGGACTACGAGCAGTACTTC
TRBJ1-2 | NA | TRBV6-5 | NA | 14 | CASSPRGANYGYTF | TGTGCCAGCAGTCCGCGCGGGGCTAACTATGGCTACACCTTC
TRBJ2-7 | TRBD2 | TRBV15 | NA | 17 | CATSRRLAGGLSYEQYF | TGTGCCACCAGCAGAAGACTAGCGGGAGGGCTCTCCTACGAGCAGTACTTC
TRBJ2-5 | TRBD1 | TRBV7-8 | NA | 16 | CASRRITGGYGETQYF | TGTGCCAGCAGACGCATCACAGGGGGCTATGGGGAGACCCAGTACTTC
TRBJ2-6 | NA | TRBV6-6 | once | 15 | CASSYSGVGANVLTF | TGTGCCAGCAGTTACTCGGGGGTTGGGGCCAACGTCCTGACTTTC
TRBJ2-4 | TRBD2 | TRBV9 | NA | 17 | CASSAGLAGDPKNIQYF | TGTGCCAGCAGCGCGGGACTAGCGGGAGACCCGAAAAACATTCAGTACTTC
TRBJ2-7 | TRBD2 | TRBV6-8 | once | 21 | CASSYPGAGSGLAGGAYEQYF | TGTGCCAGCAGTTACCCGGGGGCGGGCTCGGGACTAGCGGGAGGCGCCTACGAGCAGTACTTC
TRBJ2-7 | NA | TRBV28 | NA | 12 | CASMGVTYEQYF | TGTGCCAGCATGGGGGTCACCTACGAGCAGTACTTC
TRBJ2-5 | NA | TRBV6-5 | NA | 11 | CASRSEETQYF | TGTGCCAGCAGGAGTGAAGAGACCCAGTACTTC
TRBJ1-5 | NA | TRBV28 | NA | 15 | CASSSPQGLHQPQHF | TGTGCCAGCAGTTCACCACAGGGTTTACATCAGCCCCAGCATTTT
TRBJ1-1 | TRBD1 | TRBV18 | NA | 14 | CASSPRQGVGEAFF | TGTGCCAGCTCACCGAGGCAGGGGGTTGGTGAAGCTTTCTTT
TRBJ1-1 | TRBD1 | TRBV7-9 | NA | 16 | CASSSDRGAGVAEAFF | TGTGCCAGCAGCTCCGACAGGGGCGCGGGAGTGGCTGAAGCTTTCTTT
TRBJ2-1 | NA | TRBV7-3 | NA | 12 | CASSQSTGLQFF | TGTGCCAGCAGCCAATCGACAGGTCTCCAGTTCTTC
TRBJ2-3 | NA | TRBV27 | NA | 13 | CASSLLGTDTQYF | TGTGCCAGCAGTTTATTAGGTACAGATACGCAGTATTTT
TRBJ2-7 | TRBD1 | TRBV5-6 | NA | 16 | CASSLPPGQVTYEQYF | TGTGCCAGCAGCTTGCCTCCGGGACAGGTAACCTACGAGCAGTACTTC